Below, one T cell receptor beta chain is given with its context. Its antigen is unknown. Cells designated naive CD8 were CD45RO-negative and were positively selected for CCR7, with terminally differentiated effector memory CD45RA+ cells excluded. The data are from a study of shared clonotypes between healthy human individuals. The CDR3 sequence is 15 residues long. V gave up 0 bases and J gave up 6 bases, with 15 bases separating them. Germline V gives CDR1 LNHNV, CDR2 YYDKDF (reference sequence). Libraries were prepared by immunoSEQ multiplex PCR; TCRdb keeps only in-frame clonotypes and omits some of them. The table shows 2 million to 2.5 million clones, with approximately 95% occurring only once. Study results and caveats: When naive CD4 clonotypes were compared across several donors, about 4.9% were shared. An effect of sequencing depth on clonotype sharing among donors was expected. Clonotypes shared by all four sorted-subset donors had higher generation probabilities than non-shared clonotypes.

The TCR comes from a man younger than 35 in good health. V gene TRBV15 combines with J gene TRBJ2-7; no firm D call. Sequencing input: naive CD8+ T cells sorted from blood. The CDR3 sequence: CATSRDMADSGEQYF. Here the CDR3 DNA reads TGTGCCACCAGCAGAGATATGGCAGACTCAGGCGAGCAGTACTTC.